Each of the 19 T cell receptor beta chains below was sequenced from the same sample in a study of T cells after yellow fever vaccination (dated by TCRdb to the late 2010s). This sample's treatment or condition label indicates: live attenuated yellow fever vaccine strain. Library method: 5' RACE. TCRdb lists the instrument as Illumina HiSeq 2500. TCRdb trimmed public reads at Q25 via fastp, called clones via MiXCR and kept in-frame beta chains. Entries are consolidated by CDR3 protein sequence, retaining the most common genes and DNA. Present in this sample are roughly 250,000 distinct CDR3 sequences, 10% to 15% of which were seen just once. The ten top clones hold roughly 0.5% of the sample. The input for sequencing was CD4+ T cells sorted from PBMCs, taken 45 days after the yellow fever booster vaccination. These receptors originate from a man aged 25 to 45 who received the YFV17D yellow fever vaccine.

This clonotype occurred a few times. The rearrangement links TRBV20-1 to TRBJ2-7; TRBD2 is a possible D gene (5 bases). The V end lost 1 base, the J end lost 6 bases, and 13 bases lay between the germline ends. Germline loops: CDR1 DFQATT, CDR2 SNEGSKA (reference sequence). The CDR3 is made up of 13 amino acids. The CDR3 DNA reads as TGCAGTGCTAGAGGCCCGGGGTGGGGCGAGCAGTACTTC. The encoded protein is CSARGPGWGEQYF.

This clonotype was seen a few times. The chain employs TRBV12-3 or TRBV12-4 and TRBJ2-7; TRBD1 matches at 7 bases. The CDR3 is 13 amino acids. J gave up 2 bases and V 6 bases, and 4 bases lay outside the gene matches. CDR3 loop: CASRGRGTYEQYF. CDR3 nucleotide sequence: TGTGCCAGCAGAGGCAGGGGGACCTACGAGCAGTACTTC.

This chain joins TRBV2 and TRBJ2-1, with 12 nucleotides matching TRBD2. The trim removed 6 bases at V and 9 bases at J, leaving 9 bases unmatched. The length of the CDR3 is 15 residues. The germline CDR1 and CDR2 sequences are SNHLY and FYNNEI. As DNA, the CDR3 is TGTGCCAGCAGCCTAGGACTAGCGGGACAGGCTGAGCAGTTCTTC. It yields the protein CASSLGLAGQAEQFF.

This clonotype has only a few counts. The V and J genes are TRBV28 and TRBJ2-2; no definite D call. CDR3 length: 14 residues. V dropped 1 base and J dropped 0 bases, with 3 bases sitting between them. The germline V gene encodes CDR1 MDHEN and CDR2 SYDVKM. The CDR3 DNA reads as TGTGCCAGCAGTTTATTCCCGAACACCGGGGAGCTGTTTTTT. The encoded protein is CASSLFPNTGELFF.

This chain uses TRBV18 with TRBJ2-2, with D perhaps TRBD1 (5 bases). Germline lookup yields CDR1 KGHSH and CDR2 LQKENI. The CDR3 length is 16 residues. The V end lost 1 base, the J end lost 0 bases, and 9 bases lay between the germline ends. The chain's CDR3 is CASSPQGHANTGELFF. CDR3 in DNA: TGTGCCAGCTCACCACAGGGGCACGCGAACACCGGGGAGCTGTTTTTT. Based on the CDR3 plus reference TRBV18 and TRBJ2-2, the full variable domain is NAGVMQNPRHLVRRRGQEARLRCSPMKGHSHVYWYRQLPEEGLKFMVYLQKENIIDESGMPKERFSAEFPKEGPSILRIQQVVRGDSAAYFCASSPQGHANTGELFFGEGSRLTVL.

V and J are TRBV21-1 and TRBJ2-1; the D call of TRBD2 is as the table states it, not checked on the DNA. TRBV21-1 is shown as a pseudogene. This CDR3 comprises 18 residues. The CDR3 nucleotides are TGTGCCAGCAGCACTCTCTTCCCACTAGCGGAGTCAGGGAATGAGCAGTTCTTC. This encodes CASSTLFPLAESGNEQFF.

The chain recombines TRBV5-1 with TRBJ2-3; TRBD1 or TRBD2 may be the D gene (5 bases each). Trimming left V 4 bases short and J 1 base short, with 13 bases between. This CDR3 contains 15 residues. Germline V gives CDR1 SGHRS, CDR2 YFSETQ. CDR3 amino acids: CASSGGFTRTDTQYF. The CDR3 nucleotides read TGCGCCAGCAGCGGGGGTTTCACCCGCACAGATACGCAGTATTTT.

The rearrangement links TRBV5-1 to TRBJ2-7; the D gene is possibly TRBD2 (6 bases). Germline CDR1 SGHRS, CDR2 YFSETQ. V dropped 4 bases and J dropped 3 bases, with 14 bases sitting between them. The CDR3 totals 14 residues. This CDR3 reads CASSPAASVYEQYF. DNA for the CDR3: TGCGCCAGCAGCCCCGCGGCTAGCGTCTACGAGCAGTACTTC.

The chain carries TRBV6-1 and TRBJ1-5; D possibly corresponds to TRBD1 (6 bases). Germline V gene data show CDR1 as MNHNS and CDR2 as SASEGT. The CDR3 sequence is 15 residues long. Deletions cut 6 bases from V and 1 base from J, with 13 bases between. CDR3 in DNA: TGTGCCAGCAGATCGGGGGCGGTAAGCAATCAGCCCCAGCATTTT. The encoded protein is CASRSGAVSNQPQHF.

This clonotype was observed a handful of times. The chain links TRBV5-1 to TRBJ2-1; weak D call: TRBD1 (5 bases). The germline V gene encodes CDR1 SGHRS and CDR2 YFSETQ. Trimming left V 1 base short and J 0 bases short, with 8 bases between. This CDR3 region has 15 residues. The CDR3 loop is CASSLTGSSYNEQFF. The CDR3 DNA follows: TGCGCCAGCAGCTTGACAGGCAGCTCCTACAATGAGCAGTTCTTC.

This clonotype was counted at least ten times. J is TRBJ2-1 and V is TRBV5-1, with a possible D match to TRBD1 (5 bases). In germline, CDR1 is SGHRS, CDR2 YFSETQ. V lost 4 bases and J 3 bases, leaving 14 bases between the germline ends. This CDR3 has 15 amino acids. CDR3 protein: CASSQTVTFYNEQFF. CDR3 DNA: TGCGCCAGCAGCCAGACAGTCACCTTCTACAATGAGCAGTTCTTC.

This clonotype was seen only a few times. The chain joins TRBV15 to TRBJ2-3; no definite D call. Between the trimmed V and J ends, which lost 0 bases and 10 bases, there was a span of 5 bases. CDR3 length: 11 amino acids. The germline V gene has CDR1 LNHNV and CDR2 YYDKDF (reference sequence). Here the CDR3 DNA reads TGTGCCACCAGCAGAGATTCCGCGCAGTATTTT. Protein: CATSRDSAQYF.

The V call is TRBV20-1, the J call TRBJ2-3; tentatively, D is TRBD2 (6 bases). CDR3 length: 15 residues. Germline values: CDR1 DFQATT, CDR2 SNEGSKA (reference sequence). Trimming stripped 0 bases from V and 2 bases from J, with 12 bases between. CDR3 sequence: CSAREPGTFTDTQYF. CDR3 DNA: TGCAGTGCTAGAGAACCCGGGACTTTCACAGATACGCAGTATTTT.

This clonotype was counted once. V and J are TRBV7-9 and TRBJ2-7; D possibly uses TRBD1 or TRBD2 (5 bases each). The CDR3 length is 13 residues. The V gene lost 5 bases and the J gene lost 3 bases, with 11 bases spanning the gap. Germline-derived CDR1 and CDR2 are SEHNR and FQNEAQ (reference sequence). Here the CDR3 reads CASSLGTYYEQYF. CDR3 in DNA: TGTGCCAGCAGCCTAGGGACCTACTACGAGCAGTACTTC.

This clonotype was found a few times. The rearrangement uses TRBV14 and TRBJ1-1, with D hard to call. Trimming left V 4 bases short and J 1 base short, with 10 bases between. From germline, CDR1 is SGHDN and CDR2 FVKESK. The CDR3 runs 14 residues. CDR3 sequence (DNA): TGTGCCAGCAGCCTACTCAGAGGGAACACTGAAGCTTTCTTT. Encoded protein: CASSLLRGNTEAFF.

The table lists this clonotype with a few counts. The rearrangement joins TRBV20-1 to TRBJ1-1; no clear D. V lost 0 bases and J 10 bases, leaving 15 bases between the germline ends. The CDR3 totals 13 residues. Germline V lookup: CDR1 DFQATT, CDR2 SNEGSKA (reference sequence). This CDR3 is CSARDPTRMGAFF. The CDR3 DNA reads TGCAGTGCTAGAGATCCGACTCGCATGGGAGCTTTCTTT.

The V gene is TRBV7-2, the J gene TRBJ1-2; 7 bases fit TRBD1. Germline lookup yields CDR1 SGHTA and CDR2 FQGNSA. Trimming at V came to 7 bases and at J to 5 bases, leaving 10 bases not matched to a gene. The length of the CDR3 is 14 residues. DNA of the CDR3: TGTGCCAGCACAGGGACAGCCTTACTGTATGGCTACACCTTC. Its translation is CASTGTALLYGYTF. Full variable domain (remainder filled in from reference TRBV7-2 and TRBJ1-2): GAGVSQSPSNKVTEKGKDVELRCDPISGHTALYWYRQSLGQGLEFLIYFQGNSAPDKSGLPSDRFSAERTGGSVSTLTIQRTQQEDSAVYLCASTGTALLYGYTFGSGTRLTVV.

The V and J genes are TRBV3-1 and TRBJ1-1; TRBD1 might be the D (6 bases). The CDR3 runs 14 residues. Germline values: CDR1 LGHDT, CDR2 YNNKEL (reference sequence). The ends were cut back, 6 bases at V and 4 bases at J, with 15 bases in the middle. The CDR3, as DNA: TGTGCCAGCAGGACCAGGGGAACCGGCACTGAAGCTTTCTTT. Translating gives CASRTRGTGTEAFF. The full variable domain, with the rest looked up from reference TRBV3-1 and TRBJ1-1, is DTAVSQTPKYLVTQMGNDKSIKCEQNLGHDTMYWYKQDSKKFLKIMFSYNNKELIINETVPNRFSPKSPDKAHLNLHINSLELGDSAVYFCASRTRGTGTEAFFGQGTRLTVV.

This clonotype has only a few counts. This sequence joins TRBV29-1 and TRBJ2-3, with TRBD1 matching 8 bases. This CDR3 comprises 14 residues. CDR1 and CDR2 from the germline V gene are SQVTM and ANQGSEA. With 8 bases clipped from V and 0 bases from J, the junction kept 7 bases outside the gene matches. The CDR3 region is CSTGTGQSTDTQYF. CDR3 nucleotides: TGCAGCACCGGGACAGGCCAGAGCACAGATACGCAGTATTTT.